This T cell receptor (beta chain) was identified during a study of Ad26.COV2.S vaccination and SARS-CoV-2 variants. Here immunoSEQ multiplex PCR was the method, and the copy in TCRdb shows in-frame clones only, minus some. The sample consists of about 420,000 clones, more than 75% of them appearing once. This clone was detected ten times or more. Antigen: not known. The sample has other DNA sequences that encode this CDR3 too. The treatment denotes: around 19 received Ad26.COV2.S at low or high dose, single or two shots; several received placebo; per-sample allocation not given. Sampling took place 63 days after the first vaccine or placebo injection. Spike of the Wuhan-strain SARS-CoV-2 was expressed by an Ad26 vector, which formed the vaccine. Findings and caveats of the study: Vaccinated and placebo-treated recipients had similar non-spike TCR breadth.

This sequence was found in a person between 18 and 65 years old who received the Ad26.COV2.S COVID-19 vaccine or a placebo. This sample comprised peripheral blood, obtained in a trial of Ad26.COV2.S vaccine versus placebo.

CDR3 sequence: CASSVGGSYNSPLHF. The DNA for the CDR3 is TGTGCCAGCAGCGTAGGCGGCTCCTATAATTCACCCCTCCACTTT. The chain joins TRBV9 to TRBJ1-6; D not certain. Deletions cut 0 bases from V and 0 bases from J, with 4 bases between. Germline CDR1 SGDLS, CDR2 YYNGEE. The CDR3 extends over 15 amino acids.